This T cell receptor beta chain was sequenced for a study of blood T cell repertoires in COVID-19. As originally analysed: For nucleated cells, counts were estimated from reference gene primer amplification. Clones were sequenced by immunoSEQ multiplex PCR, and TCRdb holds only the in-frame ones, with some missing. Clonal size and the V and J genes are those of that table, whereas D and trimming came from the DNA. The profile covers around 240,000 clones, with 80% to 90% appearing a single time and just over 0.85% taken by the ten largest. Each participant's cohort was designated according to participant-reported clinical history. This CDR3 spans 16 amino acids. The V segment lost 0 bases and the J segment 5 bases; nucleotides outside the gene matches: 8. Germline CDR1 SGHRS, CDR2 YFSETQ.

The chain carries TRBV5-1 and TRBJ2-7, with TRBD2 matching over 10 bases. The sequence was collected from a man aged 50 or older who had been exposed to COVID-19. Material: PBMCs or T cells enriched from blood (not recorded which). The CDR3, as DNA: TGCGCCAGCAGCTTGGGGGGCACTAGCGGGGTCGACGAGCAGTACGTC. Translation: CASSLGGTSGVDEQYV.